This T cell receptor (beta chain) comes out of a study of T cell changes during pregnancy in multiple sclerosis. This CDR3 spans 15 amino acids. The germline CDR1 and CDR2 sequences are MGHRA and YSYEKL. Trimming took 0 bases from V and 4 from J, leaving 12 bases between them. This clone was detected once. Data came from immunoSEQ multiplex PCR; TCRdb stores just in-frame clones and leaves some out. The sample has roughly 37,000 clones, 80% to 95% seen once. This sequence originates from a female donor with multiple sclerosis, enrolled in a pregnancy study. The sequenced sample was CD8+ T cells from peripheral blood mononuclear cells, obtained before pregnancy. The chain links TRBV4-1 to TRBJ2-5; D gene ambiguous. The CDR3 nucleotides read TGCGCCAGCAGCCAAGATCTCGCGCACGGAGAGACCCAGTACTTC. Protein: CASSQDLAHGETQYF.